The 25 T cell receptor beta chains reported below all come from one sample, sequenced in a study of shared clonotypes between healthy human individuals. TCRdb keeps only in-frame clones here, not all; method: immunoSEQ multiplex PCR. The sample holds approximately 600,000 clones, around 95% seen once. Naive CD8 isolation took CD45RO-negative cells positively selected for CCR7 and excluded terminally differentiated effector memory CD45RA+ cells. Sequenced input: naive CD8+ T cells sorted from blood. The receptors derive from a woman in her 30s in good health.

CDR3 sequence reads: CASSVAGGFEQYF. The DNA of the CDR3 is TGCGCCAGCAGTGTGGCGGGAGGGTTCGAGCAGTACTTC. This chain joins TRBV10-2 and TRBJ2-7, with 9 bases aligning to TRBD2. The CDR3 totals 13 residues. The V segment lost 4 bases and the J segment 6 bases; nucleotides outside the gene matches: 4. Germline CDR1 reads WSHSY; CDR2 reads SAAADI.

This clone appeared a single time. V usage is TRBV9 and J usage is TRBJ2-5; 8 bases agree with TRBD2. The CDR3 loop spans 16 amino acids. Germline values: CDR1 SGDLS, CDR2 YYNGEE. V shed 0 bases and J 5 bases; nucleotides not matched to a gene: 9. The CDR3: CASSVDFSGTGETQYF. CDR3 bases: TGTGCCAGCAGCGTAGATTTTAGCGGGACTGGGGAGACCCAGTACTTC.

This chain links TRBV28 with TRBJ2-1, with TRBD1 matching over 8 bases. V gave up 2 bases and J gave up 4 bases; unmatched junction bases: 4. Germline V gene sequence: CDR1 MDHEN, CDR2 SYDVKM. The CDR3 runs to 15 residues. CDR3 bases: TGTGCCAGCAGTTTAGAGGACAGGGTTTACAATGAGCAGTTCTTC. Its protein product is CASSLEDRVYNEQFF.

The CDR3 bases are TGCGCCAGCAGGGGGACTAGCGAGGGTGAGCAGTTCTTC. Its protein is CASRGTSEGEQFF. The rearrangement joins TRBV4-1 to TRBJ2-1; TRBD2 aligns across 10 bases. V lost 6 bases to trimming and J lost 9 bases; unmatched junction nucleotides: 5. The CDR3 runs 13 residues. Germline assignment: CDR1 MGHRA and CDR2 YSYEKL.

V usage is TRBV10-2 and J usage is TRBJ2-7; 7 nucleotides match TRBD1. Losses at the gene ends were 8 bases for V and 3 bases for J; bases not matched to a gene: 4. CDR1 and CDR2 from the germline V gene are WSHSY and SAAADI. The CDR3 is made up of 12 amino acids. CDR3 in amino acids: CASWGQNYEQYF. CDR3 DNA: TGCGCCAGCTGGGGACAGAACTACGAGCAGTACTTC.

The V and J genes are TRBV7-2 and TRBJ2-5; no clear D. Germline CDR1 reads SGHTA; CDR2 reads FQGNSA. CDR3 length equals 13 residues. The V end was cut by 8 bases, the J end by 1 base, with 11 bases between. The CDR3 nucleotides read TGTGCCAGCCGAACAAGGTCCCAAGAGACCCAGTACTTC. This translates into CASRTRSQETQYF.

The chain employs TRBV14 and TRBJ1-1, with 9 bases fitting TRBD1. The CDR3 extends over 15 amino acids. The V gene end was trimmed by 5 bases and the J gene end by 1 base; junction bases not matched to a gene: 5. Germline assignment: CDR1 SGHDN and CDR2 FVKESK. CDR3 region: CASSYYRGPNTEAFF. The CDR3 region has the DNA TGTGCCAGCAGCTATTACAGGGGGCCGAACACTGAAGCTTTCTTT.

The chain has TRBV9 and TRBJ2-3; D not certain. V was shortened by 3 bases and J by 4 bases, with 9 bases between the two germline ends. The CDR3 extends over 13 amino acids. Germline loops: CDR1 SGDLS, CDR2 YYNGEE. CDR3 region: CASSEGRSDTQYF. The CDR3 nucleotides are TGTGCCAGCAGCGAGGGTCGGTCAGATACGCAGTATTTT.

In DNA form, the CDR3 reads TGTGCCAGCAGCTGGGGGCCTCAGCGGGAGTCGCACAATGAGCAGTTCTTC. Translating it yields CASSWGPQRESHNEQFF. The rearrangement links TRBV28 to TRBJ2-1; 8 bases fit TRBD2. CDR3 length: 17 residues. Trimming at V came to 6 bases and at J to 5 bases, leaving 15 bases not matched to a gene. Germline V gene lookup returns CDR1 MDHEN and CDR2 SYDVKM.

This chain connects TRBV19 to TRBJ1-5, with 9 bases identical to TRBD1. CDR3 length: 18 residues. CDR1 is LNHDA, CDR2 SQIVND, per germline (reference sequence). J gave up 1 base and V 4 bases, and 11 bases lay outside the gene matches. The CDR3 bases are TGTGCCAGTAGTACAGTACAGGGGGCGCGTAGGAGCAATCAGCCCCAGCATTTT. Translating gives CASSTVQGARRSNQPQHF.

This clone was detected only a few times. This sample includes further DNA sequences coding for the same CDR3. The chain carries TRBV7-9 and TRBJ2-1; D unresolved. V was trimmed by 9 bases and J by 1 base, leaving 1 base between them. CDR1 is SEHNR, CDR2 FQNEAQ, per germline (reference sequence). The CDR3 totals 10 residues. The CDR3 region is CASSYNEQFF. The CDR3 coding sequence is TGTGCCAGTTCCTACAATGAGCAGTTCTTC. Together with reference TRBV7-9 and TRBJ2-1, the CDR3 gives the full variable domain: DTGVSQNPRHKITKRGQNVTFRCDPISEHNRLYWYRQTLGQGPEFLTYFQNEAQLEKSRLLSDRFSAERPKGSFSTLEIQRTEQGDSAMYLCASSYNEQFFGPGTRLTVL.

This chain links TRBV15 with TRBJ2-1; 9 nucleotides match TRBD1. Germline CDR1 is LNHNV and CDR2 is YYDKDF (reference sequence). There are 15 residues in the CDR3. V gave up 0 bases and J gave up 5 bases; unmatched junction bases: 2. This CDR3 is CATSREGQGNNEQFF. In nucleotides, the CDR3 is TGTGCCACCAGCAGAGAAGGACAGGGGAACAATGAGCAGTTCTTC.

V usage is TRBV7-9 and J usage is TRBJ1-1; unclear D gene. The CDR3 extends over 12 amino acids. V dropped 3 bases and J dropped 6 bases, with 8 bases sitting between them. Looked up from germline, CDR1 is SEHNR and CDR2 is FQNEAQ (reference sequence). The CDR3 sequence: CASSFGRAEAFF. The CDR3 DNA is TGTGCCAGCAGCTTTGGGAGGGCTGAAGCTTTCTTT. The whole variable domain, filled in from reference TRBV7-9 and TRBJ1-1, reads DTGVSQNPRHKITKRGQNVTFRCDPISEHNRLYWYRQTLGQGPEFLTYFQNEAQLEKSRLLSDRFSAERPKGSFSTLEIQRTEQGDSAMYLCASSFGRAEAFFGQGTRLTVV.

This rearrangement joins TRBV6-1 to TRBJ2-7; D perhaps matches TRBD1 (7 bases). Germline assignment: CDR1 MNHNS and CDR2 SASEGT. V gave up 8 bases and J gave up 6 bases, with 23 bases separating them. The CDR3 runs to 15 residues. The CDR3 region has the DNA TGTGCCAGCGGCTCGCTCCGGTCAGGGGGGAGCGAGCAGTACTTC. As protein: CASGSLRSGGSEQYF.

The rearrangement links TRBV7-9 to TRBJ2-7; D ambiguous. The CDR3 runs to 14 residues. Trimming removed 5 bases from V and 2 bases from J, with 13 bases in between. The germline CDR1 and CDR2 sequences are SEHNR and FQNEAQ (reference sequence). CDR3 sequence reads: CASSPRASPYEQYF. CDR3 in DNA: TGTGCCAGCAGCCCGAGAGCGTCCCCCTACGAGCAGTACTTC.

The chain joins TRBV5-1 to TRBJ2-1; 9 bases line up with TRBD2. Germline loops: CDR1 SGHRS, CDR2 YFSETQ. The CDR3 covers 18 residues. V lost 0 bases and J lost 3; bases outside the gene matches: 10. This CDR3 is CASSLAAGGPFFYNEQFF. In nucleotides, the CDR3 is TGCGCCAGCAGCTTGGCCGCGGGAGGGCCGTTCTTCTACAATGAGCAGTTCTTC.

The CDR3 protein is CASTGDNEQFF. The DNA for the CDR3 is TGCGCCAGTACGGGGGACAATGAGCAGTTCTTC. The J gene is TRBJ2-1, the V gene TRBV5-1, with D tentatively TRBD2 (6 bases). Looked up from germline, CDR1 is SGHRS and CDR2 is YFSETQ. The CDR3 loop spans 11 amino acids. V lost 8 bases to trimming and J lost 5 bases, with 8 bases between them.

This sequence joins TRBV6-5 and TRBJ2-1; D unclear. Germline assignment: CDR1 MNHEY and CDR2 SVGAGI. The ends were cut back, 2 bases at V and 7 bases at J, with 12 bases in the middle. CDR3 length equals 14 residues. The CDR3 DNA reads as TGTGCCAGCAGTTACGGCTCCACCTTTAATGAGCAGTTCTTC. It specifies CASSYGSTFNEQFF.

The V call is TRBV27, the J call TRBJ1-2; 8 bases map to TRBD1. The CDR3 covers 13 residues. Looked up from germline, CDR1 is MNHEY and CDR2 is SMNVEV (reference sequence). The junction had 3 bases not matched to a gene; V was cut back by 5 bases and J by 4 bases. The DNA of the CDR3 is TGTGCCAGCAGTCACGGGACAGGCTATGGCTACACCTTC. This translates into CASSHGTGYGYTF.

Notes on this clone: Different DNA sequences within this sample yield the same CDR3. The V and J genes are TRBV5-6 and TRBJ2-7; D may correspond to TRBD1 or TRBD2 (5 bases each). Germline values: CDR1 SGHDT, CDR2 YYEEEE. CDR3 length equals 12 residues. V lost 3 bases and J lost 2, with 6 bases in between. CDR3 residues: CASSSGPYEQYF. CDR3 DNA sequence: TGTGCCAGCAGCTCGGGACCCTACGAGCAGTACTTC.

The rearrangement uses TRBV2 and TRBJ2-7; 8 bases line up with TRBD2. Germline-derived CDR1 and CDR2 are SNHLY and FYNNEI. J gave up 7 bases and V 4 bases, and 6 bases lay outside the gene matches. CDR3 length equals 13 residues. As DNA, the CDR3 is TGTGCCAGCAGTGCGGGCGGGAGGACGGAGCAGTACTTC. It yields the protein CASSAGGRTEQYF.

The rearrangement joins TRBV27 to TRBJ2-1; 8 bases agree with TRBD2. Germline V gene lookup returns CDR1 MNHEY and CDR2 SMNVEV (reference sequence). The CDR3 sequence is 14 residues long. The J segment lost 6 bases and the V segment lost 6 bases, leaving 7 bases of the junction unmatched. As DNA, the CDR3 is TGTGCCAGCAGCGGCGGACTAGCCATCAATGAGCAGTTCTTC. Translating it yields CASSGGLAINEQFF.

The chain links TRBV11-3 to TRBJ2-7, with D possibly called TRBD1 or TRBD2 (5 bases each). The CDR3 is 13 residues long. Trimming removed 7 bases at V and 0 bases at J, with 10 bases between. CDR1 is SGHNT and CDR2 is YENEEA in the germline V gene. As DNA, the CDR3 is TGTGCCAGCACCCTGGGGACCTCCTACGAGCAGTACTTC. This encodes CASTLGTSYEQYF.

The chain carries TRBV6-4 and TRBJ2-7, with 7 bases aligning to TRBD1. Germline V gives CDR1 MRHNA, CDR2 SNTAGT. The trim removed 4 bases at V and 5 bases at J, leaving 5 bases unmatched. The CDR3 sequence is 13 residues long. CDR3 nucleotide sequence: TGTGCCAGCAGTGTCGTGACAGGGAACGAGCAGTACTTC. Its translation: CASSVVTGNEQYF.

The chain is built from TRBV14 and TRBJ1-2; D not certain. CDR1 and CDR2 from the germline V gene are SGHDN and FVKESK. This CDR3 comprises 14 residues. Trimming left V 1 base short and J 4 bases short, with 10 bases between. The CDR3 coding sequence is TGTGCCAGCAGCCAAGGCCGGGCCCTCTATGGCTACACCTTC. Translation: CASSQGRALYGYTF.